The 28 T cell receptor beta chains below all came from one sample that was sequenced in a study of CD8+CD57+ T cells in acquired aplastic anemia. Patients picked for sequencing had shown CD8+CD57+ cell expansion detected by flow cytometry. Genomic DNA acted as the template from which TCR beta VDJ combination and CDR3 sequence profiling were carried out. TCRdb re-called the reads with MiXCR, one entry per CDR3 protein. The repertoire consists of roughly 200,000 distinct CDR3 sequences, with nearly 65% occurring once and the leading ten covering approximately 40%. Specimen: sorted CD4+, CD8+, or CD8+CD57+ T cells (not recorded which) from PBMCs. The receptors stem from a human donor with aplastic anemia.

CDR3 DNA: TGCAGCGTTGGGAGGCCCAATCAGCCCCAGCATTTT. It specifies CSVGRPNQPQHF. The chain links TRBV29-1 to TRBJ1-5; D unresolved. The V gene lost 4 bases and the J gene lost 3 bases, with 7 bases spanning the gap. Per the germline V gene, CDR1 is SQVTM and CDR2 is ANQGSEA. The CDR3 is 12 amino acids.

The sample holds a few counts of this clonotype. The rearrangement joins TRBV27 to TRBJ2-1; 10 bases are shared with TRBD2. CDR3 length: 14 amino acids. Trimming removed 5 bases from V and 5 bases from J; junction bases left unmatched: 3. Germline values: CDR1 MNHEY, CDR2 SMNVEV (reference sequence). The CDR3 loop reads CASSLAGANNEQFF. CDR3 nucleotide sequence: TGTGCCAGCAGTCTAGCGGGGGCCAACAATGAGCAGTTCTTC.

The rearrangement links TRBV5-1 to TRBJ2-7; TRBD2 is a possible D gene (6 bases). This CDR3 contains 14 residues. V was pared by 2 bases and J by 1 base, with 10 bases between. CDR1 is SGHRS and CDR2 is YFSETQ in the germline V gene. CDR3 bases: TGCGCCAGCAGCTTAGGGCTAGCGTCCTACGAGCAGTACTTC. Translating gives CASSLGLASYEQYF.

Notes on this clonotype: A read error may be the cause here, since a much bigger clone is one base away. The chain carries TRBV2 and TRBJ2-7; TRBD1 agrees at 7 bases. V shed 8 bases and J 2 bases; nucleotides not matched to a gene: 12. The CDR3 contains 15 residues. Germline CDR1 and CDR2: SNHLY and FYNNEI. Written as DNA, the CDR3 is TGTGCCAGCCTACCCCCCAGGGGGAGTCCCTACGAGCAGTACTTC. Residues: CASLPPRGSPYEQYF. Full variable domain (outside the CDR3, taken from reference TRBV2 and TRBJ2-7): EPEVTQTPSHQVTQMGQEVILRCVPISNHLYFYWYRQILGQKVEFLVSFYNNEISEKSEIFDDQFSVERPDGSNFTLKIRSTKLEDSAMYFCASLPPRGSPYEQYFGPGTRLTVT.

Here the CDR3 DNA reads TGTGCCAGCAGTGAGTACGGCATGAACACTGAAGCTTTCTTT. Translation: CASSEYGMNTEAFF. This chain connects TRBV2 to TRBJ1-1; D remains ambiguous. CDR1 SNHLY and CDR2 FYNNEI come from the germline V gene. V dropped 3 bases and J dropped 0 bases, with 8 bases sitting between them. This CDR3 spans 14 amino acids.

At least ten counts were recorded for this clonotype. J is TRBJ2-7 and V is TRBV19; D is uncertain. Germline V gene lookup returns CDR1 LNHDA and CDR2 SQIVND (reference sequence). Trimming left V 0 bases short and J 5 bases short, with 8 bases between. The CDR3 is made up of 13 amino acids. The CDR3 reads CASSIDPFNEQYF. CDR3 coding DNA: TGTGCCAGTAGTATAGATCCATTCAACGAGCAGTACTTC.

The V gene is TRBV20-1, the J gene TRBJ2-7, with TRBD2 matching 7 bases. Germline V gene data show CDR1 as DFQATT and CDR2 as SNEGSKA (reference sequence). The CDR3 consists of 12 residues. The junction had 2 bases not matched to a gene; V was cut back by 2 bases and J by 4 bases. The CDR3 nucleotides read TGCAGTGCTAGAAGGGAGGGGTACGAGCAGTACTTC. Translated, it gives CSARREGYEQYF.

This clonotype was seen only once. The chain has TRBV5-1 and TRBJ2-2, with D unresolved. The ends were cut back, 6 bases at V and 2 bases at J, with 8 bases in the middle. The CDR3 has 13 amino acids. The germline V gene has CDR1 SGHRS and CDR2 YFSETQ. CDR3 DNA: TGCGCCAGCAAGGGATCTAACACCGGGGAGCTGTTTTTT. Translating it yields CASKGSNTGELFF.

The V gene is TRBV10-3, the J gene TRBJ2-7; D is tentatively TRBD1 or TRBD2 (5 bases each). This CDR3 is built from 15 residues. Trimming cost V 0 bases and J 3 bases, with 12 bases left between them. Germline CDR1 and CDR2: ENHRY and SYGVKD. The CDR3 nucleotides read TGTGCCATCAGTGAGTCGGATCGGGGCTACTACGAGCAGTACTTC. Its translation: CAISESDRGYYEQYF.

The chain is built from TRBV5-1 and TRBJ2-7, with D possibly matching TRBD2 (5 bases). Trimming removed 2 bases at V and 1 base at J, with 13 bases between. Germline values: CDR1 SGHRS, CDR2 YFSETQ. The length of the CDR3 is 15 residues. The CDR3 sequence is CASSLSAGMSYEQYF. CDR3 nucleotides: TGCGCCAGCAGCTTAAGTGCCGGGATGTCCTACGAGCAGTACTTC.

Concerning this clonotype: A much larger clone lies a single base off, so this may be a read error. The chain employs TRBV11-2 and TRBJ1-1; D may be TRBD1 (5 bases). This CDR3 is 16 amino acids long. V lost 2 bases and J lost 5, with 18 bases in between. Germline loops: CDR1 SGHAT, CDR2 FQNNGV. CDR3 sequence: CASSLWTRGRETEAFF. DNA of the CDR3: TGTGCCAGCAGCTTATGGACGAGGGGCAGGGAGACTGAAGCTTTCTTT.

This CDR3 is CASSVTPHPHGNTIYF. As DNA, the CDR3 is TGTGCCAGCAGCGTAACCCCCCATCCCCACGGAAACACCATATATTTT. The chain carries TRBV9 and TRBJ1-3, with D uncertain. V gave up 1 base and J gave up 4 bases, with 15 bases separating them. The CDR3 spans 16 residues. The germline V gene encodes CDR1 SGDLS and CDR2 YYNGEE.

This clonotype was recorded many times. The CDR3 here is CASSAGLWGQGIWETQYF. CDR3 coding DNA: TGTGCCAGCAGCGCCGGTCTTTGGGGACAGGGTATATGGGAGACCCAGTACTTC. V usage is TRBV9 and J usage is TRBJ2-5, with 9 bases identical to TRBD1. The V gene end was trimmed by 3 bases and the J gene end by 5 bases; junction bases not matched to a gene: 17. The CDR3 contains 18 residues. Germline V gene lookup returns CDR1 SGDLS and CDR2 YYNGEE.

This clonotype was seen more than once but under ten times. This rearrangement joins TRBV29-1 to TRBJ2-3, with 10 bases that match TRBD2. This CDR3 spans 16 amino acids. The trim removed 2 bases at V and 1 base at J, leaving 6 bases unmatched. Germline CDR1 is SQVTM and CDR2 is ANQGSEA. CDR3 coding DNA: TGCAGCGTTGAAAGGGATAGCGGGAGGCGCACAGATACGCAGTATTTT. This codes for CSVERDSGRRTDTQYF.

The chain uses TRBV7-9 and TRBJ1-1; D is ambiguous. The germline CDR1 and CDR2 sequences are SEHNR and FQNEAQ (reference sequence). The germline V and J ends were trimmed by 5 bases and 7 bases, with 8 bases remaining between them. CDR3 length equals 11 residues. CDR3 residues: CASSASGEAFF. The CDR3 region has the DNA TGTGCCAGCAGCGCCTCGGGTGAAGCTTTCTTT.

This clonotype has ten or more counts. V and J are TRBV12-3 or TRBV12-4 and TRBJ1-2; D is ambiguous. The V end lost 5 bases, the J end lost 1 base, and 14 bases lay between the germline ends. The CDR3 extends over 15 amino acids. The DNA for the CDR3 is TGTGCCAGCAGTCCGACCGTAATTCTTAACTATGGCTACACCTTC. Translated: CASSPTVILNYGYTF.

The chain carries TRBV25-1 and TRBJ1-2, with D unresolved. The CDR3 is made up of 14 amino acids. V dropped 6 bases and J dropped 0 bases, with 11 bases sitting between them. Germline CDR1 and CDR2: MGHDK and SYGVNS. The CDR3 DNA follows: TGTGCCAGCAGGGGGTACGGGGCTAACTATGGCTACACCTTC. This encodes CASRGYGANYGYTF.

This clonotype occurred a few times. CDR3 region: CASSPRGIPYEQYF. The CDR3 bases are TGTGCCAGCAGCCCCAGGGGGATCCCCTACGAGCAGTACTTC. This rearrangement joins TRBV7-8 to TRBJ2-7; the match to TRBD1 covers 7 bases. The V gene end was trimmed by 5 bases and the J gene end by 2 bases; junction bases not matched to a gene: 6. The germline CDR1 and CDR2 sequences are SGHVS and FQNEAQ. CDR3 length equals 14 residues.

Comments on this clonotype: One end of the junction does not line up with germline, which may come from a read error. The chain has TRBV24-1 and TRBJ2-2, with a tentative D call TRBD2 (6 bases). Per the germline V gene, CDR1 is KGHDR and CDR2 is SFDVKD. The CDR3 covers 17 residues. In DNA, the CDR3 is TGTGCCACCAGTGATTTCCGGCCGGGAGTTAACACCGAGGAGCTATTTTTT. Translated: CATSDFRPGVNTEELFF.

This clonotype turned up a few times. The chain links TRBV27 to TRBJ1-1; D unresolved. Trimming left V 4 bases short and J 8 bases short, with 17 bases between. Per the germline V gene, CDR1 is MNHEY and CDR2 is SMNVEV (reference sequence). The CDR3 length is 14 residues. The CDR3: CASSYRGETLEAFF. The CDR3 DNA reads as TGTGCCAGCAGTTACCGCGGGGAAACGCTAGAAGCTTTCTTT.

V usage is TRBV2 and J usage is TRBJ2-7, with a weak D call TRBD2 (6 bases). The CDR3 spans 14 residues. CDR1 is SNHLY, CDR2 FYNNEI, per germline. V dropped 8 bases and J dropped 2 bases, with 16 bases sitting between them. The CDR3 DNA follows: TGTGCCAGCTCCCGCGGGACCGACACCTACGAGCAGTACTTC. Its protein product is CASSRGTDTYEQYF.

The chain employs TRBV12-3 or TRBV12-4 and TRBJ2-1, with D perhaps matching TRBD1 (5 bases). CDR3 length: 14 amino acids. Trimming pared 4 bases from V and 6 bases from J, leaving 13 bases between. The CDR3 protein is CASSSDIAINEQFF. The CDR3 DNA is TGTGCCAGCAGTTCGGACATCGCTATCAATGAGCAGTTCTTC.

V is TRBV7-3 and J is TRBJ2-5, with 7 positions matching TRBD2. Germline V gene sequence: CDR1 SGHTA, CDR2 FQGTGA. CDR3 length equals 15 residues. V shed 5 bases, J shed 2 bases, and the junction held 8 bases outside the gene matches. The CDR3 protein is CASSLRREVQETQYF. In nucleotides, the CDR3 is TGTGCCAGCAGCCTCCGCCGGGAGGTTCAAGAGACCCAGTACTTC.

Written as DNA, the CDR3 is TGTGCCAGCAGCGTAGTTCCGGAATCCACAGATACGCAGTATTTT. It is translated as CASSVVPESTDTQYF. V is TRBV9 and J is TRBJ2-3, with D hard to call. Germline V gene data show CDR1 as SGDLS and CDR2 as YYNGEE. There are 15 residues in the CDR3. The germline V and J ends were trimmed by 0 bases and 2 bases, with 10 bases remaining between them.

The chain couples TRBV7-8 to TRBJ2-7, with D possibly matching TRBD2 (5 bases). Deletions cut 6 bases from V and 4 bases from J, with 16 bases between. Germline V gene sequence: CDR1 SGHVS, CDR2 FQNEAQ. The CDR3 length is 14 residues. CDR3: CASRQTDYQYEQYV. The CDR3 nucleotides are TGTGCCAGCAGACAGACCGACTATCAATACGAGCAGTACGTC.

This clonotype was detected many times. This chain links TRBV12-3 or TRBV12-4 with TRBJ2-3; D is unclear. V was trimmed by 2 bases and J by 2 bases, leaving 11 bases between them. The CDR3 has 15 residues. The DNA of the CDR3 is TGTGCCAGCAGTTTATCAGCTAGAGCCACAGATACGCAGTATTTT. It yields the protein CASSLSARATDTQYF.

The chain is built from TRBV7-6 and TRBJ2-7; D gene uncertain. There are 16 residues in the CDR3. The V end lost 1 base, the J end lost 0 bases, and 13 bases lay between the germline ends. Germline assignment: CDR1 SGHVS and CDR2 FNYEAQ. The CDR3 loop reads CASSLGPQSYSYEQYF. CDR3 sequence (DNA): TGTGCCAGCAGCTTAGGGCCACAGTCCTACTCCTACGAGCAGTACTTC. Using reference TRBV7-6 and TRBJ2-7 for the parts outside the CDR3, the full variable domain is GAGVSQSPRYKVTKRGQDVALRCDPISGHVSLYWYRQALGQGPEFLTYFNYEAQQDKSGLPNDRFSAERPEGSISTLTIQRTEQRDSAMYRCASSLGPQSYSYEQYFGPGTRLTVT.

This clonotype was seen a single time. The chain couples TRBV11-2 to TRBJ2-7; no clear D gene. V lost 8 bases, J lost 6 bases, and 23 bases lay in between. Germline loops: CDR1 SGHAT, CDR2 FQNNGV. This CDR3 has 15 amino acids. The CDR3 here is CASRQGRSPSIEQYF. DNA for the CDR3: TGTGCCAGCCGGCAAGGACGATCGCCTAGTATCGAGCAGTACTTC.